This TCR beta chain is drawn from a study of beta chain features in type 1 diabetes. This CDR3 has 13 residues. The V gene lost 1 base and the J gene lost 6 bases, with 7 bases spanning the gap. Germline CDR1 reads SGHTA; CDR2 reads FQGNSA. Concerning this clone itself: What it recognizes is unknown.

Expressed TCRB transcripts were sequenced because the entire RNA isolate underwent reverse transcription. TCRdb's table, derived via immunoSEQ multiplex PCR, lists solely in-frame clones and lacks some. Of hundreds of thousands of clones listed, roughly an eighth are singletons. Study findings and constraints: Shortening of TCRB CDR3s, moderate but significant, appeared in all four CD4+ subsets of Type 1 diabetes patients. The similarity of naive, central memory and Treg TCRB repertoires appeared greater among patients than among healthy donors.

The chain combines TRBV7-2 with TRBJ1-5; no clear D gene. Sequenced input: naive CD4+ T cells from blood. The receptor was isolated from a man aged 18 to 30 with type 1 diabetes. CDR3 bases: TGTGCCAGCAGCTTAGACCAGCTTCAGCCCCAGCATTTT. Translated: CASSLDQLQPQHF.